Listed below are T cell receptor beta chains from one sample, sequenced in a study of T cell changes during pregnancy in multiple sclerosis. Method: immunoSEQ multiplex PCR; TCRdb's copy keeps in-frame clones and lacks some. This repertoire shows 60,000 or so clones, roughly 91% found once; its top ten account for 2% to 2.5%. The sample here was peripheral blood, taken in the second trimester of pregnancy. The source is a female donor in good health, enrolled as a control in a pregnancy study. The CDR3 runs from the conserved cysteine through the conserved F or W. A D gene is named only where the DNA matches it firmly. The size of a clone is reported for some rows only, either as once, few or many, or as a class for expanded clones.

D gene,J gene,clone size,V gene,CDR3 DNA,CDR3 protein
TRBD1,TRBJ1-4,NA,TRBV6-1,TGTGCCAGCAGACCGGGACAGGGGGGTTTAGAAAAACTGTTTTTT,CASRPGQGGLEKLFF
NA,TRBJ2-5,NA,TRBV5-4,TGTGCCAGCAAGTGGACCGAGGGAGAGACCCAGTACTTC,CASKWTEGETQYF
TRBD1,TRBJ1-5,NA,TRBV18,TGTGCCAGCTCTCCAGGGGGCAGGAGCAATCAGCCCCAGCATTTT,CASSPGGRSNQPQHF
NA,TRBJ1-2,NA,TRBV7-9,TGTGCCAGCAGCTTCTTCTACAGGAAAGGAGGGTGGGTTGGCTACACCTTC,CASSFFYRKGGWVGYTF
TRBD2,TRBJ2-1,NA,TRBV19,TGTGCCAGTAGTACCCAACTAGCGGTGAAGTACAATGAGCAGTTCTTC,CASSTQLAVKYNEQFF
NA,TRBJ2-3,NA,TRBV2,TGTGCCAGCATTGGACAGAGCACAGATACGCAGTATTTT,CASIGQSTDTQYF
NA,TRBJ2-3,NA,TRBV6-1,TGTGCCAGCAGTGAACTTCGATGGGAGCGTAGCACAGATACGCAGTATTTT,CASSELRWERSTDTQYF
TRBD2,TRBJ2-2,NA,TRBV5-1,TGCGCCAGCAGCTCCCAACCCAGCGGGGGGGGGACCGGGGAGCTGTTTTTT,CASSSQPSGGGTGELFF
TRBD1,TRBJ2-3,NA,TRBV27,TGTGCCAGTAGGGACAGCGAGACAGATACGCAGTATTTT,CASRDSETDTQYF
NA,TRBJ2-5,NA,TRBV28,TGTGCCAGCAGTTCTACGACAGGGAGGATGGGGGAGACCCAGTACTTC,CASSSTTGRMGETQYF
TRBD1,TRBJ2-1,once,TRBV27,TGTGCCAGCAGAGGGACAGGGAGTGTCAATGAGCAGTTCTTC,CASRGTGSVNEQFF
TRBD2,TRBJ2-2,few,TRBV19,TGTGCCAGTAGTAGCCGAGGCAGCGGGAGGGCCCGCACCGGGGAGCTGTTTTTT,CASSSRGSGRARTGELFF
TRBD1,TRBJ1-2,NA,TRBV10-3,TGTGCCATCAGCCTTGACAGGGGGCCCAACTATGGCTACACCTTC,CAISLDRGPNYGYTF
NA,TRBJ2-7,NA,TRBV6-5,TGTGCCAGCAGCTCGAGGGGGACCCGCTCCTACGAGCAGTACTTC,CASSSRGTRSYEQYF
NA,TRBJ2-7,once,TRBV11-2,TGTGCCAGCAGCTTAGTGCGGGTTCCCTACGAGCAGTACTTC,CASSLVRVPYEQYF
TRBD1,TRBJ1-1,NA,TRBV4-2,TGTGCCAGCAGCCAAGGGGACAGCCGAGGGACTGAAGCTTTCTTT,CASSQGDSRGTEAFF
NA,TRBJ2-7,once,TRBV7-9,TGTGCCAGCAGCTTAATGGGGGCCAGCTCCTACGAGCAGTACTTC,CASSLMGASSYEQYF
TRBD1,TRBJ2-1,NA,TRBV9,TGTGCCAGCAGCGCCCGGGACAGTTCGGGCAGAAATGAGCAGTTCTTC,CASSARDSSGRNEQFF
NA,TRBJ1-2,once,TRBV7-9,TGTGCCAGCAGCTTAGTTCACCGAACAGACTATGGCTACACCTTC,CASSLVHRTDYGYTF
TRBD1,TRBJ1-1,NA,TRBV27,TGTGCCAGCATCTCCGGGACAGGGGTAACTGAAGCTTTCTTT,CASISGTGVTEAFF
NA,TRBJ2-7,NA,TRBV18,TGTGCCAGCTCAGCAACGGCCGGACAGTCCTACGAGCAGTACTTC,CASSATAGQSYEQYF
NA,TRBJ2-7,NA,TRBV4-2,TGTGCCAGCAGCCAAGAGTCCCCTCCGAGGGTTGACGAGCAGTACTTC,CASSQESPPRVDEQYF
TRBD2,TRBJ2-5,NA,TRBV25-1,TGTGCCAGCAGTGAGTTAGCGGGGGGGGCAGAGACCCAGTACTTC,CASSELAGGAETQYF
NA,TRBJ1-2,NA,TRBV27,TGTGCCAGCAGTTTAGCGGGATCGCTTGGCTACACCTTC,CASSLAGSLGYTF
TRBD1,TRBJ2-1,NA,TRBV25-1,TGTGCCAGCAGAGAGACAGGGTACAATGAGCAGTTCTTC,CASRETGYNEQFF
NA,TRBJ2-3,once,TRBV4-1,TGCGCCAGCAGCCTAGCCCCGGGAGAGGGATGGTATTTT,CASSLAPGEGWYF
TRBD2,TRBJ2-1,NA,TRBV6-4,TGTGCCAGCAGCGTTACTAGCGGGAATGTAAATGAGCAGTTCTTC,CASSVTSGNVNEQFF
TRBD2,TRBJ2-1,NA,TRBV6-4,TGTGCCAGCAGTGCCGGGACTAGCGGGGGGAATGAGCAGTTCTTC,CASSAGTSGGNEQFF
TRBD2,TRBJ2-7,NA,TRBV18,TGTGCCAGCTCACCACTGGGGACTAGCGCCTCCTACGAGCAGTACTTC,CASSPLGTSASYEQYF
TRBD1,TRBJ1-1,NA,TRBV2,TGTGCCAGCAGTGGACAGGGCAACACTGAAGCTTTCTTT,CASSGQGNTEAFF
NA,TRBJ1-1,NA,TRBV5-1,TGCGCCAGCAGCTCAGGGGTGTACACTGAAGCTTTCTTT,CASSSGVYTEAFF
NA,TRBJ2-3,NA,TRBV6-1,TGTGCCAGCAGTGAATTACAGGCAGATACGCAGTATTTT,CASSELQADTQYF
NA,TRBJ2-3,NA,TRBV5-4,TGTGCCAGCAGCTTGGATAGTCGAAGCACAGATACGCAGTATTTT,CASSLDSRSTDTQYF
NA,TRBJ2-7,NA,TRBV21-1,TGTGCCCCTAAGCCGGGGGGCCACTACGAGCAGTACTTC,CAPKPGGHYEQYF
TRBD1,TRBJ1-5,once,TRBV5-6,TGTGCCAGCAGCAGCCTGATGGACAGGGAAAATAGCAATCAGCCCCAGCATTTT,CASSSLMDRENSNQPQHF
TRBD2,TRBJ2-1,NA,TRBV6-5,TGTGCCAGCAGTTACGTAGCGGGAGGGTATGAGCAGTTCTTC,CASSYVAGGYEQFF
NA,TRBJ1-5,NA,TRBV16,TGTGCCAGCAGCCACGGGACACAGAATCAGCCCCAGCATTTT,CASSHGTQNQPQHF
NA,TRBJ2-5,NA,TRBV7-8,TGTGCCAGCACCCCTTTAGGCCAGGGGGGTCAAGAGACCCAGTACTTC,CASTPLGQGGQETQYF
NA,TRBJ2-3,NA,TRBV15,TGTGCCACCAGCAGAGATTCTGGGGGGACAGATACGCAGTATTTT,CATSRDSGGTDTQYF
TRBD1,TRBJ2-7,NA,TRBV7-9,TGTGCCAGCAGTACAGGGGTAGTATACTACGAGCAGTACTTC,CASSTGVVYYEQYF
TRBD1,TRBJ2-7,NA,TRBV5-1,TGCGCCAGCAGCTCTGACAGGGTCTCAAACGAGCAGTACTTC,CASSSDRVSNEQYF
NA,TRBJ1-1,NA,TRBV27,TGTGCCAGCAGTTTATTAGGAGGACAGCTCTCGAACACTGAAGCTTTCTTT,CASSLLGGQLSNTEAFF
NA,TRBJ2-5,NA,TRBV6-4,TGTGCCAGCAGGGAAACCCCAAAAGCGGTGAAGGGGGTAACCCAGTACTTC,CASRETPKAVKGVTQYF
TRBD2,TRBJ2-7,NA,TRBV19,TGTGCCAGTAGTGAACTAGCGGGTGGCTACGAGCAGTACTTC,CASSELAGGYEQYF
NA,TRBJ2-5,NA,TRBV6-4,TGTGCCAGCAGCCGAGGCCCAGAAGAGACCCAGTACTTC,CASSRGPEETQYF
TRBD2,TRBJ2-1,once,TRBV19,TGTGCCAGTAGTACCCGGGGTCACGCGGGGGGAATCAACAATGAGCAGTTCTTC,CASSTRGHAGGINNEQFF
NA,TRBJ1-4,NA,TRBV5-1,TGCGCCAGCAGCTTGGCCGGGGGTCAGGAAAAACTGTTTTTT,CASSLAGGQEKLFF
TRBD2,TRBJ2-1,NA,TRBV9,TGTGCCAGCAGCGTAAGTAGCGGGAGGGCGAATGAGCAGTTCTTC,CASSVSSGRANEQFF
NA,TRBJ2-1,NA,TRBV19,TGTGCCAGTAGTATTGGGTCGGACGGGGTGTATGAGCAGTTCTTC,CASSIGSDGVYEQFF
TRBD1,TRBJ1-6,NA,TRBV9,TGTGCCAGCAGCGCGGGACAGGGGGCGAATAATTCACCCCTCCACTTT,CASSAGQGANNSPLHF
NA,TRBJ2-1,NA,TRBV7-7,TGTGCTAGTTCGTCGGACATATCCAATGAGCAGTTCTTC,CASSSDISNEQFF
TRBD1,TRBJ1-6,NA,TRBV30,TGTGCCTGGAGTGTACGTGGCAGGGGGCGCGTGAATTCACCCCTCCACTTT,CAWSVRGRGRVNSPLHF
NA,TRBJ2-2,NA,TRBV6-4,TGTGCCAGCAGTGCGGGGAAAGTTGGCACCGGGGAGCTGTTTTTT,CASSAGKVGTGELFF
TRBD2,TRBJ2-5,NA,TRBV6-4,TGTGCCAGCATCGGTAGCGGGAGGTTTCAAGAGACCCAGTACTTC,CASIGSGRFQETQYF
NA,TRBJ1-5,NA,TRBV30,TGTGCCTGTCAGGGGACCCGTAGCAATCAGCCCCAGCATTTT,CACQGTRSNQPQHF